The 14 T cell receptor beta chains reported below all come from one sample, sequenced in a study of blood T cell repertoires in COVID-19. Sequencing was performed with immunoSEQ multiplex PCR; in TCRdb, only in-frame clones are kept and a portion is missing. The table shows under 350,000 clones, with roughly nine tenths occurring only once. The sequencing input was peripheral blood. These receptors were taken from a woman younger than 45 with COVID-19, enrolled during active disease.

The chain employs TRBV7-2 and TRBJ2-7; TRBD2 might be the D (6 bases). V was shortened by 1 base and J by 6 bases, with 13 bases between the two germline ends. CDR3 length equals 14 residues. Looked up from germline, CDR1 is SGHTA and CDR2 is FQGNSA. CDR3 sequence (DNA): TGTGCCAGCAGCTTAGACAGGCAGGGAGGCGAGCAGTACTTC. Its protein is CASSLDRQGGEQYF.

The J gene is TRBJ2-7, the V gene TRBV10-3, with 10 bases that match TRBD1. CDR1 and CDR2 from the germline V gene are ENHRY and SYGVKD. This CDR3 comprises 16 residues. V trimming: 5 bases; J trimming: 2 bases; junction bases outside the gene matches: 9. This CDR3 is CAISPGDRGRPYEQYV. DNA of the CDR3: TGTGCCATCAGTCCGGGAGACAGGGGGCGCCCCTACGAGCAGTACGTC.

CDR3 DNA: TGCAGCGGATTGGACAGAGAAACCTTCTACAATGAGCAGTTCTTC. Its translation: CSGLDRETFYNEQFF. The chain employs TRBV29-1 and TRBJ2-1; tentatively, D is TRBD1 (6 bases). Trimming took off 7 bases at V and 3 bases at J, with 19 bases between the two ends. The CDR3 runs 15 residues. Per the germline V gene, CDR1 is SQVTM and CDR2 is ANQGSEA.

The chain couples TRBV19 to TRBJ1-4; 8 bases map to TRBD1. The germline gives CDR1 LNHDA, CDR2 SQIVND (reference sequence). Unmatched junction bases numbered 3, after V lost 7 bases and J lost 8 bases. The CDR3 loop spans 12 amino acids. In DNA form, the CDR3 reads TGTGCCAGTAACAGGGGGGGCGAAAAACTGTTTTTT. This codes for CASNRGGEKLFF.

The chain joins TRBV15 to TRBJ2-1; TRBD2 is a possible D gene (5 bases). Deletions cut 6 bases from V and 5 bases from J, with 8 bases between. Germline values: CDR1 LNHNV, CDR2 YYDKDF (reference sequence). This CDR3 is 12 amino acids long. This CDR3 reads CATRSGNNEQFF. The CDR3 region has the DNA TGTGCCACCAGGTCGGGGAACAATGAGCAGTTCTTC.

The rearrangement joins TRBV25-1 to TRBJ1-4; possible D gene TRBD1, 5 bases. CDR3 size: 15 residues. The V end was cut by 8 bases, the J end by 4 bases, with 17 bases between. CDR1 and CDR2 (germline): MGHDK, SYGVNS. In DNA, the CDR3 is TGTGCCAGCGGATCCCCGGGACTGCTTAATGAAAAACTGTTTTTT. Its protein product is CASGSPGLLNEKLFF.

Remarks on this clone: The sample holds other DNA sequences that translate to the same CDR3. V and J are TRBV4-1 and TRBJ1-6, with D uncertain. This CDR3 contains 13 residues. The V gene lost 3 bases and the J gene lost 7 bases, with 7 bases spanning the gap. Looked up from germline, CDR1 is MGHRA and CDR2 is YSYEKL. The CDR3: CASSQGGNSPLHF. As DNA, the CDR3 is TGCGCCAGCAGCCAGGGCGGGAATTCACCCCTCCACTTT.

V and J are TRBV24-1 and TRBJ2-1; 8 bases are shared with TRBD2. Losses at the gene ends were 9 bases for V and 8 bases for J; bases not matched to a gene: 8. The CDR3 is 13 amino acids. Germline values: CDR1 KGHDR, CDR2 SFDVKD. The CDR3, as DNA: TGTGCCACCCGGGGGGGCCTTGTTGATGAGCAGTTCTTC. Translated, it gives CATRGGLVDEQFF.

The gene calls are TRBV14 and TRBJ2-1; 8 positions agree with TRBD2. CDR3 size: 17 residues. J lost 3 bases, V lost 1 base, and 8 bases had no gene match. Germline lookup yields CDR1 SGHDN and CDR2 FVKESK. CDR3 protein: CASSQVIAGGHYNEQFF. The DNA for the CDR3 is TGTGCCAGCAGCCAAGTTATCGCGGGGGGACACTACAATGAGCAGTTCTTC. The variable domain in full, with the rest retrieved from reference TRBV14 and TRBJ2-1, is EAGVTQFPSHSVIEKGQTVTLRCDPISGHDNLYWYRRVMGKEIKFLLHFVKESKQDESGMPNNRFLAERTGGTYSTLKVQPAELEDSGVYFCASSQVIAGGHYNEQFFGPGTRLTVL.

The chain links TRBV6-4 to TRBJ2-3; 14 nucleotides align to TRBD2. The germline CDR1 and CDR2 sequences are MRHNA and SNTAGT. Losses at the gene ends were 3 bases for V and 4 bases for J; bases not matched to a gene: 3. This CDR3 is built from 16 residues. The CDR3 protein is CASSESGLAGADTQYF. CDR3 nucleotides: TGTGCCAGCAGTGAATCGGGACTAGCGGGGGCAGATACGCAGTATTTT.

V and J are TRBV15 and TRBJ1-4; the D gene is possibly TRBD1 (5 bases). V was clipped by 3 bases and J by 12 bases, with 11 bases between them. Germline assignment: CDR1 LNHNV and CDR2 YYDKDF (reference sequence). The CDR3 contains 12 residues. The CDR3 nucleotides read TGTGCCACCAGCAGGGTCGCGGGGCAACTGTTTTTT. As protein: CATSRVAGQLFF.

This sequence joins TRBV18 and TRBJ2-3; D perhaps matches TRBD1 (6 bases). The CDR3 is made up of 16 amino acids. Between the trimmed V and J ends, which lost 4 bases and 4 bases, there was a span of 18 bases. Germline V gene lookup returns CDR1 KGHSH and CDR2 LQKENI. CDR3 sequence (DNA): TGTGCCAGCTCACGATTAGGGGGACAAAATGCAGATACGCAGTATTTT. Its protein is CASSRLGGQNADTQYF.

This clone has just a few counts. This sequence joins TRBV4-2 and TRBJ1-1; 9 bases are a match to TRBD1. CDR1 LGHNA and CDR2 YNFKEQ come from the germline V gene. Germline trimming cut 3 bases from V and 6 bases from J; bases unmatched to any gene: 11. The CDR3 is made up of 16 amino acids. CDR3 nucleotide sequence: TGTGCCAGCAGCCACCCTTCCGGGACAGGGCAGGCTGAAGCTTTCTTT. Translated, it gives CASSHPSGTGQAEAFF.

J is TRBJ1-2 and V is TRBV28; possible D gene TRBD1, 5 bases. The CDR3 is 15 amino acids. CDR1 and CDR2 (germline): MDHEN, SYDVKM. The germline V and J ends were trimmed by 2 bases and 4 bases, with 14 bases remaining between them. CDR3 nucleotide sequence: TGTGCCAGCAGTTTACTGGCCAGGGAAAGCTATGGCTACACCTTC. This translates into CASSLLARESYGYTF.